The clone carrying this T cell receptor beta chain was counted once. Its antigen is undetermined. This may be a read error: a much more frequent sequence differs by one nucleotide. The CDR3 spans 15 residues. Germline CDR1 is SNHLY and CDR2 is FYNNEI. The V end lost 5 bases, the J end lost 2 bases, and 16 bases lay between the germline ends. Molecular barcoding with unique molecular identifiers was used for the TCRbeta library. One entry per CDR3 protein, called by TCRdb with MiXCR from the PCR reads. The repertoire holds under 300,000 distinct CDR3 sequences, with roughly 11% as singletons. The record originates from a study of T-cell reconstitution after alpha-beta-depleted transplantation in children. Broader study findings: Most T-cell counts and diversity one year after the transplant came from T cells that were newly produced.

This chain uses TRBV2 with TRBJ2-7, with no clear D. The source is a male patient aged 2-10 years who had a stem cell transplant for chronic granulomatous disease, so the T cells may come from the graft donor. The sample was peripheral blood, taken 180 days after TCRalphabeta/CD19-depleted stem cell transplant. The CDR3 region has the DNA TGTGCCAGCAGTTTCTCTAGTGTGGGGACCTACGAGCAGTACTTC. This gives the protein CASSFSSVGTYEQYF. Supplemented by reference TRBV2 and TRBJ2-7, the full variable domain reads EPEVTQTPSHQVTQMGQEVILRCVPISNHLYFYWYRQILGQKVEFLVSFYNNEISEKSEIFDDQFSVERPDGSNFTLKIRSTKLEDSAMYFCASSFSSVGTYEQYFGPGTRLTVT.